This TCR beta chain was retrieved from a study of T cell responses to AZD1222 COVID-19 vaccine. Findings and caveats of the study: Repertoires were sampled only after the peak T cell response. There were vaccine-associated CD4 TCRs across spike, dominant at 160-218 and 743-854. Rises in breadth and depth of Spike-specific TCRs came after two AZD1222 doses.

Sequencing used immunoSEQ multiplex PCR; TCRdb keeps in-frame clones, though not all of them. The sample consists of roughly 180,000 clones, 85% to 95% of them appearing once. A word on this clone: What it binds is unknown.

The CDR3 totals 17 residues. J gave up 2 bases and V 3 bases, and 13 bases lay outside the gene matches. The V gene's germline CDR1 is DFQATT and CDR2 SNEGSKA (reference sequence). This clonotype originated in an adult who received the AZD1222 COVID-19 vaccine. The chain carries TRBV20-1 and TRBJ2-5; 9 nucleotides line up with TRBD1. Sequenced material: peripheral blood, taken 28 days after the second AZD1222 dose. The CDR3 here is CSASRFKGQGLQETQYF. The CDR3, as DNA: TGCAGTGCTAGTCGTTTCAAAGGACAGGGGCTACAAGAGACCCAGTACTTC.